What follows are 9 T cell receptor beta chains derived from one specimen sequenced in a study of response to subunit inactivated influenza vaccine. TCRdb reprocessed the RT-PCR reads via MiXCR and lists one record per CDR3 protein. The repertoire holds about half a million distinct CDR3 sequences, with approximately 7.7% as singletons. The sequencing here drew on PBMCs from blood, taken 23 to 25 months after vaccination. These receptors were collected from a man aged 50 to 69 who received an inactivated influenza vaccine.

This clonotype came up many times. The genes are TRBV5-4 and TRBJ2-3; D possibly corresponds to TRBD2 (6 bases). This CDR3 is 14 amino acids long. CDR1 is SGHNT and CDR2 is YYREEE in the germline V gene (reference sequence). The V end lost 4 bases, the J end lost 5 bases, and 14 bases lay between the germline ends. CDR3 coding DNA: TGTGCCAGCAGCCCGGCTAGCGCCAAAGATACGCAGTATTTT. Translated, it gives CASSPASAKDTQYF.

There are a few counts of this clonotype. This sequence joins TRBV24-1 and TRBJ2-7; D may be TRBD2 (5 bases). CDR3 size: 14 residues. Germline V CDR1 and CDR2: KGHDR, SFDVKD. Trimming took off 3 bases at V and 5 bases at J, with 13 bases between the two ends. The CDR3 is CATSDRGEIDEQYF. The CDR3 DNA reads TGTGCCACCAGTGATCGGGGAGAGATCGACGAGCAGTACTTC.

This clonotype was recorded at least ten times. The chain joins TRBV7-2 to TRBJ2-5, with 10 bases that match TRBD2. This CDR3 comprises 16 residues. Per the germline V gene, CDR1 is SGHTA and CDR2 is FQGNSA. Unmatched junction bases numbered 8, after V lost 2 bases and J lost 5 bases. Written as DNA, the CDR3 is TGTGCCAGCAGCTTAATGGGCCTAGCGGGAGCGGAGACCCAGTACTTC. Amino acid sequence: CASSLMGLAGAETQYF.

The chain couples TRBV10-1 to TRBJ2-4; D is perhaps TRBD1 (5 bases). V gave up 7 bases and J gave up 4 bases, with 8 bases separating them. Germline CDR1 and CDR2: WNHNN and SYGVQD (reference sequence). The CDR3 contains 12 residues. The CDR3 DNA is TGCGCCAGCACCCACAGGAAAAACATTCAGTACTTC. The encoded protein is CASTHRKNIQYF.

This chain joins TRBV20-1 and TRBJ1-1, with 7 bases identical to TRBD1. Trimming removed 3 bases from V and 8 bases from J; junction bases left unmatched: 9. Looked up from germline, CDR1 is DFQATT and CDR2 is SNEGSKA (reference sequence). The CDR3 extends over 13 amino acids. CDR3 in amino acids: CSARGGGTAEAFF. In nucleotides, the CDR3 is TGCAGTGCTAGGGGAGGAGGGACAGCCGAAGCTTTCTTT.

V gene TRBV29-1 combines with J gene TRBJ2-5, with D uncertain. The germline CDR1 and CDR2 sequences are SQVTM and ANQGSEA. The length of the CDR3 is 12 residues. V lost 4 bases and J 2 bases, leaving 8 bases between the germline ends. CDR3 residues: CSVGSRQETQYF. CDR3 DNA sequence: TGCAGCGTTGGAAGCAGGCAAGAGACCCAGTACTTC.

This clonotype was picked up a small number of times. This chain uses TRBV6-1 with TRBJ2-7; D call uncertain. The ends were cut back, 4 bases at V and 2 bases at J, with 9 bases in the middle. Germline V lookup: CDR1 MNHNS, CDR2 SASEGT. This CDR3 is 13 amino acids long. The CDR3 bases are TGTGCCAGCAGTGTTTCTTCCCCCTACGAGCAGTACTTC. It translates to CASSVSSPYEQYF.

The genes are TRBV7-6 and TRBJ2-6, with 11 bases matching TRBD1. The CDR3 extends over 19 amino acids. Germline V gives CDR1 SGHVS, CDR2 FNYEAQ. J lost 0 bases, V lost 5 bases, and 9 bases had no gene match. In DNA form, the CDR3 reads TGTGCCAGCAGCCCCTGGGGGACAGGGGGTTTCTCTGGGGCCAACGTCCTGACTTTC. Translating it yields CASSPWGTGGFSGANVLTF. Based on the CDR3 plus reference TRBV7-6 and TRBJ2-6, the full variable domain is GAGVSQSPRYKVTKRGQDVALRCDPISGHVSLYWYRQALGQGPEFLTYFNYEAQQDKSGLPNDRFSAERPEGSISTLTIQRTEQRDSAMYRCASSPWGTGGFSGANVLTFGAGSRLTVL.

A note on this clonotype: A read error is possible here, since a much larger clone lies one base away. The rearrangement joins TRBV7-2 to TRBJ2-6; perhaps TRBD1 as D (6 bases). There are 17 residues in the CDR3. Per the germline V gene, CDR1 is SGHTA and CDR2 is FQGNSA. The CDR3 DNA follows: TGTGCCAGCAGCTCCCGAGGACAGAGCTCTGAGGCCAACGTCCTGACTTTC. This translates into CASSSRGQSSEANVLTF.